Presented here are 22 T cell receptor beta chains from one specimen sequenced in a study of blood T cell repertoires in COVID-19. Assay: immunoSEQ multiplex PCR; the TCRdb copy retains only in-frame clones and omits some. The sample consists of 40,000 to 45,000 clones, 69% of them appearing once. The sequenced sample was peripheral blood. Receptors originate from a man older than 75 with acute or convalescent COVID-19.

This clone was observed a handful of times. The chain employs TRBV30 and TRBJ1-2, with a possible D match to TRBD1 (5 bases). CDR3 length equals 13 residues. V was clipped by 4 bases and J by 4 bases, with 13 bases between them. Germline CDR1 and CDR2: GTSNPN and SVGIG (reference sequence). CDR3 nucleotides: TGTGCCTGGACTCCCAGGGCCATCTATGGCTACACCTTC. Encoded protein: CAWTPRAIYGYTF.

The chain employs TRBV19 and TRBJ1-5; TRBD1 agrees at 7 bases. CDR1 is LNHDA and CDR2 is SQIVND in the germline V gene (reference sequence). CDR3 length equals 15 residues. The ends lost 1 base at V and 2 bases at J; junction bases unmatched: 2. CDR3 loop: CASSIAGGGNQPQHF. For the CDR3, the DNA is TGTGCCAGTAGTATAGCAGGGGGTGGCAATCAGCCCCAGCATTTT. The entire variable domain, with the rest obtained from reference TRBV19 and TRBJ1-5, is as follows: DGGITQSPKYLFRKEGQNVTLSCEQNLNHDAMYWYRQDPGQGLRLIYYSQIVNDFQKGDIAEGYSVSREKKESFPLTVTSAQKNPTAFYLCASSIAGGGNQPQHFGDGTRLSIL.

This clone is a singleton in its sample. J is TRBJ2-7 and V is TRBV27, with 7 bases fitting TRBD1. CDR3 length: 15 residues. V shed 3 bases and J 2 bases; nucleotides not matched to a gene: 7. Germline assignment: CDR1 MNHEY and CDR2 SMNVEV (reference sequence). DNA of the CDR3: TGTGCCAGCAGTTTTAAAGGACAGGAAGCCTACGAGCAGTACTTC. This codes for CASSFKGQEAYEQYF.

The chain joins TRBV11-2 to TRBJ2-6; a possible D gene is TRBD1 (5 bases). This CDR3 has 14 amino acids. Germline CDR1 reads SGHAT; CDR2 reads FQNNGV. Deletions cut 5 bases from V and 4 bases from J, with 9 bases between. DNA of the CDR3: TGTGCCAGCAGCGCCCAGGGAGGGGCCAACGTCCTGACTTTC. Translation: CASSAQGGANVLTF.

The chain couples TRBV25-1 to TRBJ1-2; TRBD1 is a possible D gene (5 bases). From germline, CDR1 is MGHDK and CDR2 SYGVNS. The CDR3 spans 15 residues. V was clipped by 1 base and J by 6 bases, with 15 bases between them. The CDR3 sequence: CASSESPGGTDGYTF. The DNA for the CDR3 is TGTGCCAGCAGTGAATCCCCCGGCGGGACGGATGGCTACACCTTC.

The DNA for the CDR3 is TGTGCCAGCAGCTTAGTACAACAGGGCTCGGCTTTCTTT. Residues: CASSLVQQGSAFF. The chain recombines TRBV11-3 with TRBJ1-1, with D possibly matching TRBD1 (6 bases). Germline CDR1 reads SGHNT; CDR2 reads YENEEA. Trimming removed 1 base from V and 11 bases from J, with 14 bases in between. The CDR3 is 13 amino acids.

In this sample, this clone turned up once. The chain links TRBV4-1 to TRBJ2-3; unclear D gene. The CDR3 is 15 amino acids. V was shortened by 3 bases and J by 14 bases, with 24 bases between the two germline ends. Per germline, CDR1 MGHRA and CDR2 YSYEKL. The CDR3 DNA reads as TGCGCCAGCAGCCAGCTCGGAGAGGCTACTACCGCAAGGTATTTT. This encodes CASSQLGEATTARYF.

The chain couples TRBV18 to TRBJ1-6, with 9 bases identical to TRBD1. Trimming cost V 3 bases and J 6 bases; bases outside gene matches: 3. The CDR3 has 15 residues. Per the germline V gene, CDR1 is KGHSH and CDR2 is LQKENI. Written as DNA, the CDR3 is TGTGCCAGCTCACCTGAGGGACAGGGTAATTCACCCCTCCACTTT. The encoded protein is CASSPEGQGNSPLHF.

The chain joins TRBV5-6 to TRBJ2-5; 7 bases fit TRBD1. Trimming cost V 3 bases and J 4 bases; bases outside gene matches: 3. CDR1 and CDR2 (germline): SGHDT, YYEEEE. This CDR3 has 13 amino acids. CDR3 bases: TGTGCCAGCAGCTCGGACAGGCGAGAGACCCAGTACTTC. Its translation is CASSSDRRETQYF.

This chain uses TRBV24-1 with TRBJ1-5; D is unclear. V was clipped by 3 bases and J by 2 bases, with 13 bases between them. This CDR3 is built from 16 residues. Germline CDR1 and CDR2: KGHDR and SFDVKD. The CDR3 nucleotides read TGTGCCACCAGTGATCCTAGACGGTCTGGCAATCAGCCCCAGCATTTT. Protein: CATSDPRRSGNQPQHF.

The chain employs TRBV5-1 and TRBJ1-1; TRBD1 agrees at 9 bases. Germline loops: CDR1 SGHRS, CDR2 YFSETQ. V trimming: 7 bases; J trimming: 4 bases; junction bases outside the gene matches: 5. This CDR3 is 13 amino acids long. The CDR3 DNA is TGCGCCAGCTTCGGGACAGGGAGCACTGAAGCTTTCTTT. This gives the protein CASFGTGSTEAFF.

J is TRBJ2-7 and V is TRBV6-6; TRBD2 matches at 7 bases. The CDR3 contains 13 residues. The V gene's germline CDR1 is MNHNY and CDR2 SVGAGI (reference sequence). V was clipped by 6 bases and J by 3 bases; unmatched bases: 5. In DNA form, the CDR3 reads TGTGCCAGCAGCCGGACTAGGAACTACGAGCAGTACTTC. Residues: CASSRTRNYEQYF.

This chain joins TRBV6-2 or TRBV6-3 and TRBJ1-6, with D possibly TRBD1 on 5 matching bases. Germline values: CDR1 MNHEY, CDR2 SVGEGT. With 5 bases removed from V and 8 bases from J, the gap between germline ends came to 19 bases. The CDR3 has 16 amino acids. The CDR3 loop is CASSTRWGVRHSPLHF. CDR3 nucleotide sequence: TGTGCCAGCAGTACACGATGGGGGGTGAGGCATTCACCCCTCCACTTT.

The rearrangement uses TRBV12-5 and TRBJ1-2, with D unresolved. Germline lookup yields CDR1 LGHNT and CDR2 FRNRAP. With 0 bases removed from V and 8 bases from J, the gap between germline ends came to 16 bases. CDR3 length: 15 amino acids. CDR3 in DNA: TGTGCTAGTGGTTTGGTAGGCGAGGCTGCGAGGGGCTACACCTTC. Translated: CASGLVGEAARGYTF.

The table lists this clone with a count of one. The DNA of the CDR3 is TGTGCCAGCAGACCCGGTCGGACAGGGCCCCTCCACTTT. As protein: CASRPGRTGPLHF. The chain recombines TRBV6-5 with TRBJ1-6; TRBD1 aligns across 8 bases. Trimming removed 6 bases from V and 13 bases from J; junction bases left unmatched: 8. The CDR3 is 13 amino acids. Germline-derived CDR1 and CDR2 are MNHEY and SVGAGI.

V and J are TRBV6-2 or TRBV6-3 and TRBJ2-1; 9 bases map to TRBD1. V dropped 2 bases and J dropped 1; count of bases not matched to a gene: 12. The CDR3 is made up of 19 amino acids. Germline CDR1 reads MNHEY; CDR2 reads SVGEGT. The CDR3 region has the DNA TGTGCCAGCAGTTACGTCGGACAGGGGTTTATAATGTCCTACAATGAGCAGTTCTTC. Encoded protein: CASSYVGQGFIMSYNEQFF.

Written as DNA, the CDR3 is TGTGCCAGCAGCTTATTGGGACAGAACACTGAAGCTTTCTTT. This sequence encodes CASSLLGQNTEAFF. The chain employs TRBV7-9 and TRBJ1-1, with a tentative D call TRBD1 (6 bases). The V gene's germline CDR1 is SEHNR and CDR2 FQNEAQ (reference sequence). There are 14 residues in the CDR3. Deletions cut 2 bases from V and 1 base from J, with 8 bases between.

This clone has a single count. This rearrangement joins TRBV5-4 to TRBJ2-5; TRBD2 aligns across 7 bases. In germline, CDR1 is SGHNT, CDR2 YYREEE (reference sequence). The ends lost 6 bases at V and 2 bases at J; junction bases unmatched: 4. This CDR3 contains 13 residues. The CDR3 DNA is TGTGCCAGCAACCGGGGGGATCAAGAGACCCAGTACTTC. Encoded protein: CASNRGDQETQYF.

The CDR3 DNA reads as TGTGCCAGCCTCCCGGAAAAGGCGAGGGGCTACACCTTC. It is translated as CASLPEKARGYTF. The chain joins TRBV6-5 to TRBJ1-2; no reliable D call. The V end was cut by 8 bases, the J end by 8 bases, with 18 bases between. Germline V gene sequence: CDR1 MNHEY, CDR2 SVGAGI. The CDR3 is made up of 13 amino acids.

This chain uses TRBV7-9 with TRBJ1-4, with a possible D match to TRBD1 (6 bases). Germline CDR1 and CDR2: SEHNR and FQNEAQ (reference sequence). The germline V and J ends were trimmed by 8 bases and 3 bases, with 13 bases remaining between them. The CDR3 runs 14 residues. The CDR3 nucleotides are TGTGCCAGCGGCACACAGGGATCTAATGAAAAACTGTTTTTT. Translated, it gives CASGTQGSNEKLFF.

The CDR3 protein is CASSPDSGQGSDEQYF. As DNA, the CDR3 is TGTGCCAGCAGCCCCGACTCGGGGCAGGGGTCGGACGAGCAGTACTTC. The gene calls are TRBV4-2 and TRBJ2-7, with D possibly matching TRBD1 (6 bases). Germline CDR1 and CDR2: LGHNA and YNFKEQ. V shed 4 bases and J shed 5 bases, with 21 bases lying between them. The CDR3 runs 16 residues.

The V and J genes are TRBV5-6 and TRBJ1-3; no reliable D call. CDR1 and CDR2 from the germline V gene are SGHDT and YYEEEE. CDR3 size: 16 residues. Between the trimmed V and J ends, which lost 2 bases and 4 bases, there was a span of 16 bases. The CDR3 nucleotides are TGTGCCAGCAGCTTCGGTAGCGGAGGATTGGGAAACACCATATATTTT. Its protein is CASSFGSGGLGNTIYF. The full variable domain, its missing parts supplied by reference TRBV5-6 and TRBJ1-3, is DAGVTQSPTHLIKTRGQQVTLRCSPKSGHDTVSWYQQALGQGPQFIFQYYEEEERQRGNFPDRFSGHQFPNYSSELNVNALLLGDSALYLCASSFGSGGLGNTIYFGEGSWLTVV.